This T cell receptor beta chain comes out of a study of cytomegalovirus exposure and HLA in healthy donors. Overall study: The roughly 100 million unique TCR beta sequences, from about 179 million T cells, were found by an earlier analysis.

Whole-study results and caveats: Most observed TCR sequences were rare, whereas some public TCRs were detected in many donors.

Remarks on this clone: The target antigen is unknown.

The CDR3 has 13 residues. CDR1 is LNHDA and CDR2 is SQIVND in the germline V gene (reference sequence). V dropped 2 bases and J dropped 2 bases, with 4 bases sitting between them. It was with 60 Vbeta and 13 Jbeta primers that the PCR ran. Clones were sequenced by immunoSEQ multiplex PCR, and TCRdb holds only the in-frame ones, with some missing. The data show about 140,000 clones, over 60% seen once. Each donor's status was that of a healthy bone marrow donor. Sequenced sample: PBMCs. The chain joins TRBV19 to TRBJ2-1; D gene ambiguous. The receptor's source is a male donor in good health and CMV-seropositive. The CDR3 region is CASSILAYNEQFF. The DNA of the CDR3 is TGTGCCAGTAGTATACTAGCCTACAATGAGCAGTTCTTC.